These 10 T cell receptor beta chains came from one sample sequenced in a study of blood T cell repertoires in COVID-19. Libraries were prepared by immunoSEQ multiplex PCR; TCRdb keeps only in-frame clonotypes and omits some of them. The sample contains 200,000 to 250,000 clones, approximately 86% of which appear only once. Material for sequencing was peripheral blood. The receptors derive from a woman aged 45-60 years with COVID-19, enrolled during active disease.

This CDR3 is CASSPSAGNTIYF. CDR3 sequence (DNA): TGTGCCAGCTCTCCGAGCGCTGGAAACACCATATATTTT. The chain employs TRBV11-1 and TRBJ1-3; no definite D call. The CDR3 runs to 13 residues. Germline V gene data show CDR1 as SGHAT and CDR2 as FQDESV (reference sequence). Trimming took 8 bases from V and 2 from J, leaving 10 bases between them.

V usage is TRBV19 and J usage is TRBJ2-1, with 10 bases identical to TRBD2. This CDR3 has 14 residues. With 6 bases clipped from V and 9 bases from J, the junction kept 8 bases outside the gene matches. Per germline, CDR1 LNHDA and CDR2 SQIVND (reference sequence). CDR3 sequence: CASRVAGGQVEQFF. CDR3 DNA: TGTGCCAGTAGGGTAGCGGGGGGTCAGGTTGAGCAGTTCTTC. Full variable domain (missing parts from reference TRBV19 and TRBJ2-1): DGGITQSPKYLFRKEGQNVTLSCEQNLNHDAMYWYRQDPGQGLRLIYYSQIVNDFQKGDIAEGYSVSREKKESFPLTVTSAQKNPTAFYLCASRVAGGQVEQFFGPGTRLTVL.

The V call is TRBV24-1, the J call TRBJ2-3, with 9 bases matching TRBD1. CDR1 and CDR2 (germline): KGHDR, SFDVKD. After removal of 2 bases from V and 2 bases from J, the junction contained 4 bases not matched to a gene. CDR3 length: 16 residues. The CDR3 here is CATSDSGTGYTDTQYF. In DNA form, the CDR3 reads TGTGCCACCAGTGATTCCGGGACAGGGTACACAGATACGCAGTATTTT.

V is TRBV27 and J is TRBJ2-7; 7 positions agree with TRBD1. Germline loops: CDR1 MNHEY, CDR2 SMNVEV (reference sequence). The V and J ends lost 5 bases and 2 bases, in that order; junction bases with no gene match: 9. The CDR3 is 15 amino acids. The CDR3 reads CASSARTGVTYEQYF. The DNA of the CDR3 is TGTGCCAGCAGTGCACGCACAGGGGTTACCTACGAGCAGTACTTC.

The chain couples TRBV5-4 to TRBJ2-2, with TRBD1 matching over 7 bases. The CDR3 loop spans 15 amino acids. V shed 4 bases and J 4 bases; nucleotides not matched to a gene: 7. Germline V gene data show CDR1 as SGHNT and CDR2 as YYREEE (reference sequence). CDR3 sequence: CASSPRQGGTGELFF. CDR3 bases: TGTGCCAGCAGCCCTAGACAGGGTGGCACCGGGGAGCTGTTTTTT.

The chain uses TRBV27 and TRBJ1-6; D not certain. CDR1 is MNHEY, CDR2 SMNVEV, per germline (reference sequence). This CDR3 comprises 13 residues. V was clipped by 0 bases and J by 6 bases, with 3 bases between them. CDR3 amino acids: CASSLSRNSPLHF. The CDR3 DNA reads TGTGCCAGCAGTTTATCTCGTAATTCACCCCTCCACTTT.

V is TRBV18 and J is TRBJ1-1; TRBD1 is a possible D gene (5 bases). This CDR3 is built from 16 residues. From germline, CDR1 is KGHSH and CDR2 LQKENI. The V end lost 6 bases, the J end lost 1 base, and 18 bases lay between the germline ends. DNA of the CDR3: TGTGCCAGCTCCTCTCCCGTGGGGGGAGCGAACACTGAAGCTTTCTTT. Its protein product is CASSSPVGGANTEAFF.

J is TRBJ2-7 and V is TRBV4-1; TRBD1 aligns across 7 bases. Germline V gene sequence: CDR1 MGHRA, CDR2 YSYEKL. Losses at the gene ends were 0 bases for V and 2 bases for J; bases not matched to a gene: 10. CDR3 size: 17 residues. The CDR3 protein is CASSQDGYRGSPYEQYF. CDR3 nucleotides: TGCGCCAGCAGCCAAGACGGGTACAGGGGTTCACCCTACGAGCAGTACTTC.

The J gene is TRBJ2-7, the V gene TRBV19, with no clear D. Germline V gives CDR1 LNHDA, CDR2 SQIVND (reference sequence). The CDR3 is 14 residues long. Trimming pared 1 base from V and 3 bases from J, leaving 10 bases between. The CDR3 DNA reads TGTGCCAGTAGTATAGTGGGCGCAAACTACGAGCAGTACTTC. Translation: CASSIVGANYEQYF. The full variable domain, with the rest looked up from reference TRBV19 and TRBJ2-7, is DGGITQSPKYLFRKEGQNVTLSCEQNLNHDAMYWYRQDPGQGLRLIYYSQIVNDFQKGDIAEGYSVSREKKESFPLTVTSAQKNPTAFYLCASSIVGANYEQYFGPGTRLTVT.

The chain has TRBV3-1 (or the pseudogene TRBV3-2) and TRBJ2-1; 7 bases match TRBD2. Germline CDR1 LGHDT, CDR2 YNNKEL (reference sequence). V lost 4 bases and J lost 2; bases outside the gene matches: 5. This CDR3 is built from 15 residues. CDR3 coding DNA: TGTGCCAGCAGCCGCGGGGGTACCACCTACAATGAGCAGTTCTTC. This gives the protein CASSRGGTTYNEQFF.